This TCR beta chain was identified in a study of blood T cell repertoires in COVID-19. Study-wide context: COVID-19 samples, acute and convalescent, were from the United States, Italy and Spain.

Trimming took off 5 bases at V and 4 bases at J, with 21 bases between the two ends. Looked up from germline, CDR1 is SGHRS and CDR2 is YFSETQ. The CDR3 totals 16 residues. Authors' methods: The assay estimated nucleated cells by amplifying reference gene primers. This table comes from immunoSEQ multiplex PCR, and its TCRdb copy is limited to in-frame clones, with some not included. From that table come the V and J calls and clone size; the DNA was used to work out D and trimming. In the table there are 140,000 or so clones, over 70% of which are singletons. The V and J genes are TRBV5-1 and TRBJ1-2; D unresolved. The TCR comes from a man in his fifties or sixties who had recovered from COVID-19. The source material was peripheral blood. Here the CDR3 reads CASRRGVEGVIYGYTF. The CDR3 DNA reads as TGCGCCAGCAGGCGCGGGGTGGAAGGTGTTATCTATGGCTACACCTTC.